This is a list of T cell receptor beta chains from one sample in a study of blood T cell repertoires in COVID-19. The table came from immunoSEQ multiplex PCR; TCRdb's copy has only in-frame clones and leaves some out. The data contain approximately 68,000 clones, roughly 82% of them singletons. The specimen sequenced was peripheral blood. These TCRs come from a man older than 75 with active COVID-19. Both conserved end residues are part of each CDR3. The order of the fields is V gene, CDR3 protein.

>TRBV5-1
CASSKTGQSDGTQYF
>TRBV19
CASSEGGSYNSPLHF
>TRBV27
CASSFGGMSNQPQHF
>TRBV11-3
CASSLLSGTGELFF
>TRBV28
CASSSGQGRETQYF
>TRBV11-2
CASSFGDQPQHF
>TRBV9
CASSAPRGLGSDTQYF
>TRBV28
CASSGQYNYGYTF
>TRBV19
CASSRLKNEKLFF
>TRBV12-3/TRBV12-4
CASQGLDYGYTF
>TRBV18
CASSLISPTLPYNEQFF
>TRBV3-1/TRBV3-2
CASSLALSVNEQFF
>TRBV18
CASSPGTSGNTDTQYF
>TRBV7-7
CASSLGGGWETQYF
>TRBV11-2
CASSLDPPGLLSQETQYF
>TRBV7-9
CASRDRDEQFF
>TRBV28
CASSLSSGSGLDTQYF